The 6 T cell receptor beta chains in this list originate from one sample, sequenced in a study. Via MiXCR, TCRdb re-called the 5' RACE reads, giving one row per CDR3 protein. The sample holds 45,000 to 55,000 distinct CDR3 sequences, more than 20% seen once. The specimen was tumor-infiltrating naive CD4+ T cells sorted from the breast tumor. Subset given: naive CD4+ T cells, CD4+CD45RA+CD25-. The source is a female donor with breast cancer.

Details on this clonotype: A much larger clone differs by one base, so this may be a read error. This chain uses TRBV5-4 with TRBJ2-5, with 8 bases aligning to TRBD1. In germline, CDR1 is SGHNT, CDR2 YYREEE (reference sequence). J lost 4 bases, V lost 4 bases, and 3 bases had no gene match. This CDR3 is 13 amino acids long. The CDR3 spells CASSTDRGETQYF. CDR3 DNA: TGTGCCAGCAGCACCGACAGGGGAGAGACCCAGTACTTC.

There are many counts of this clonotype. V and J are TRBV6-5 and TRBJ1-2; 10 nucleotides match TRBD1. Trimming cost V 6 bases and J 8 bases; bases outside gene matches: 9. The CDR3 has 14 residues. Germline V gene sequence: CDR1 MNHEY, CDR2 SVGAGI. CDR3 coding DNA: TGTGCCAGCAGCCTTGACAGGGGGCCGGAGGGCTACACCTTC. This sequence encodes CASSLDRGPEGYTF.

The chain employs TRBV5-1 and TRBJ2-2, with D tentatively TRBD1 or TRBD2 (5 bases each). CDR3 length: 14 residues. Germline V CDR1 and CDR2: SGHRS, YFSETQ. V lost 5 bases, J lost 5 bases, and 13 bases lay in between. Here the CDR3 reads CASRPGTGTGELFF. CDR3 bases: TGCGCCAGCAGACCCGGGACGGGGACCGGGGAGCTGTTTTTT.

J is TRBJ1-1 and V is TRBV7-2; D remains unclear. The V gene lost 4 bases and the J gene lost 0 bases, with 15 bases spanning the gap. The length of the CDR3 is 16 residues. Looked up from germline, CDR1 is SGHTA and CDR2 is FQGNSA. The CDR3 bases are TGTGCCAGCAGCTCCACAGCCTCGAACATGAACACTGAAGCTTTCTTT. Translating it yields CASSSTASNMNTEAFF.

This rearrangement joins TRBV12-3 or TRBV12-4 to TRBJ2-2; 12 bases are shared with TRBD2. Germline trimming cut 2 bases from V and 7 bases from J; bases unmatched to any gene: 8. The CDR3 contains 17 residues. DNA for the CDR3: TGTGCCAGCAGTTTACGGACTAGCGGGGTTCTTAGCGGGGAGCTGTTTTTT. Its translation is CASSLRTSGVLSGELFF.

The chain links TRBV4-1 to TRBJ2-7; 11 nucleotides match TRBD2. V dropped 4 bases and J dropped 7; count of bases not matched to a gene: 9. The CDR3 is 15 residues long. In germline, CDR1 is MGHRA, CDR2 YSYEKL. The CDR3, as DNA: TGCGCCAGCAGCCGAAAACTAGCGGGAGAGGGGGAGCAGTACTTC. Translation gives CASSRKLAGEGEQYF.